The 31 T cell receptor beta chains listed next were all sequenced from one sample in a study of T cell repertoires in cytomegalovirus infection. TCRdb ran MiXCR on the reads and lists one entry per CDR3 protein. The data hold 25,000 to 35,000 distinct CDR3 sequences, with over 15% observed a single time. Their recognized antigens are unknown. The sample here was CD8+ T cells from cultured PBMCs, taken from culture after CMV antigen stimulation. The receptors originated from a human donor in good health (CMV status not recorded). Some clones in this sample may be carry-over from other donors' samples.

The chain combines TRBV7-2 with TRBJ2-1; a possible D gene is TRBD1 (5 bases). The germline CDR1 and CDR2 sequences are SGHTA and FQGNSA. V lost 5 bases and J 0 bases, leaving 11 bases between the germline ends. This CDR3 is 15 amino acids long. Here the CDR3 reads CASSVHRSSYNEQFF. For the CDR3, the DNA is TGTGCCAGCAGCGTCCACAGGAGCTCCTACAATGAGCAGTTCTTC.

The sample holds a few counts of this clonotype. This chain uses TRBV7-3 with TRBJ2-3, with TRBD2 identical over 7 bases. CDR1 and CDR2 from the germline V gene are SGHTA and FQGTGA. After removal of 1 base from V and 6 bases from J, the junction contained 4 bases not matched to a gene. This CDR3 contains 14 residues. The CDR3 nucleotides are TGTGCCAGCAGCTTAAGGGGGGGTTGGGATACGCAGTATTTT. Translated: CASSLRGGWDTQYF.

The chain has TRBV7-2 and TRBJ2-7; D is unresolved. V was cut by 2 bases and J by 2 bases, with 1 base left in between. This CDR3 has 11 amino acids. Germline CDR1 SGHTA, CDR2 FQGNSA. The CDR3 DNA sequence: TGTGCCAGCAGCTTAACCTACGAGCAGTACTTC. Translating it yields CASSLTYEQYF.

The chain recombines TRBV25-1 with TRBJ2-7; D is tentatively TRBD1 or TRBD2 (5 bases each). CDR1 and CDR2 from the germline V gene are MGHDK and SYGVNS. CDR3 length equals 15 residues. V was cut by 4 bases and J by 2 bases, with 15 bases left in between. The CDR3: CASSGRLLGAYEQYF. As DNA, the CDR3 is TGTGCCAGCAGTGGGCGTCTCCTGGGGGCCTACGAGCAGTACTTC.

This clonotype was seen many times. J is TRBJ2-1 and V is TRBV7-3; a possible D gene is TRBD1 (6 bases). CDR1 and CDR2 from the germline V gene are SGHTA and FQGTGA. V was cut by 8 bases and J by 8 bases, with 16 bases left in between. CDR3 length: 13 amino acids. The CDR3 protein is CASGPDRRHEQFF. The CDR3 bases are TGTGCCAGCGGACCTGACAGGAGGCATGAGCAGTTCTTC. Together with reference TRBV7-3 and TRBJ2-1, the CDR3 gives the full variable domain: GAGVSQTPSNKVTEKGKYVELRCDPISGHTALYWYRQSLGQGPEFLIYFQGTGAADDSGLPNDRFFAVRPEGSVSTLKIQRTERGDSAVYLCASGPDRRHEQFFGPGTRLTVL.

The table lists this clonotype with a count of one. The chain has TRBV7-6 and TRBJ2-7, with 8 bases lining up with TRBD2. J was trimmed by 6 bases and V by 4 bases; bases with no gene match: 8. The CDR3 totals 14 residues. The V gene's germline CDR1 is SGHVS and CDR2 FNYEAQ. CDR3 sequence (DNA): TGTGCCAGCAGCTACCGGACTAGCCCATCCGAGCAGTACTTC. It encodes CASSYRTSPSEQYF.

Written as DNA, the CDR3 is TGCAGTGCTAGAGAACTGGGAGGGGAAAGCTCCTACGAGCAGTACTTC. Amino acids: CSARELGGESSYEQYF. This rearrangement joins TRBV20-1 to TRBJ2-7, with 7 nucleotides matching TRBD2. The V gene end was trimmed by 0 bases and the J gene end by 0 bases; junction bases not matched to a gene: 8. CDR1 DFQATT and CDR2 SNEGSKA come from the germline V gene (reference sequence). The CDR3 consists of 16 residues.

This clonotype has more than one count but fewer than ten. V usage is TRBV6-5 and J usage is TRBJ2-3; 7 positions match TRBD1. Germline CDR1 MNHEY, CDR2 SVGAGI. This CDR3 spans 17 amino acids. V was pared by 0 bases and J by 3 bases, with 9 bases of the junction left unmatched. The CDR3 bases are TGTGCCAGCAGTTACTCTTCTCTGGGACAGTCGACAGATACGCAGTATTTT. It encodes CASSYSSLGQSTDTQYF.

The rearrangement joins TRBV7-9 to TRBJ2-3; 12 positions match TRBD2. V lost 3 bases, J lost 6 bases, and 10 bases stayed unmatched. The CDR3 covers 17 residues. The germline CDR1 and CDR2 sequences are SEHNR and FQNEAQ (reference sequence). This chain's CDR3 is CASSFSTSGRHADTQYF. The CDR3 DNA sequence: TGTGCCAGCAGCTTCTCGACTAGCGGGAGACATGCCGATACGCAGTATTTT.

Ten or more counts support this clonotype. The rearrangement joins TRBV7-2 to TRBJ2-7, with D uncertain. Germline CDR1 is SGHTA and CDR2 is FQGNSA. Trimming stripped 6 bases from V and 2 bases from J, with 11 bases between. The CDR3 covers 13 residues. CDR3 bases: TGTGCCAGCAGTTTGACTCCTGCCTACGAGCAGTACTTC. Translated: CASSLTPAYEQYF.

The chain links TRBV6-2 or TRBV6-3 to TRBJ2-5; tentatively, D is TRBD2 (6 bases). Germline V CDR1 and CDR2: MNHEY, SVGEGT. This CDR3 comprises 16 residues. Trimming removed 6 bases at V and 0 bases at J, with 17 bases between. The CDR3 bases are TGTGCCAGCAGCCCGGACCCTCGGGAGTACCAAGAGACCCAGTACTTC. This sequence encodes CASSPDPREYQETQYF.

This clonotype has a count of ten or more. The J gene is TRBJ1-1, the V gene TRBV7-9; possibly TRBD1 for D (6 bases). There are 14 residues in the CDR3. Germline loops: CDR1 SEHNR, CDR2 FQNEAQ (reference sequence). V lost 5 bases and J lost 4, with 14 bases in between. The CDR3 region has the DNA TGTGCCAGCAGCCGACCGGGACAAAGCACTGAAGCTTTCTTT. This encodes CASSRPGQSTEAFF. Based on the CDR3 plus reference TRBV7-9 and TRBJ1-1, the full variable domain is DTGVSQNPRHKITKRGQNVTFRCDPISEHNRLYWYRQTLGQGPEFLTYFQNEAQLEKSRLLSDRFSAERPKGSFSTLEIQRTEQGDSAMYLCASSRPGQSTEAFFGQGTRLTVV.

The chain employs TRBV7-6 and TRBJ2-5, with a tentative D call TRBD2 (6 bases). V was trimmed by 2 bases and J by 1 base, leaving 20 bases between them. This CDR3 spans 18 amino acids. The V gene's germline CDR1 is SGHVS and CDR2 FNYEAQ. CDR3 DNA sequence: TGTGCCAGCAGCTTAAGGTCCAGGCTAGCGAGTTTCCAAGAGACCCAGTACTTC. Protein product: CASSLRSRLASFQETQYF.

This clonotype has just a few counts. The V call is TRBV7-6, the J call TRBJ2-1; the D gene could be TRBD1 or TRBD2 (5 bases each). Per germline, CDR1 SGHVS and CDR2 FNYEAQ. The V and J ends lost 3 bases and 7 bases respectively, with 13 bases between them. The CDR3 length is 14 residues. In DNA form, the CDR3 reads TGTGCCAGCAGCTTGAGGGGCCCCCCAAATGAGCAGTTCTTC. Amino acid sequence: CASSLRGPPNEQFF.

This clonotype came up a few times. The chain carries TRBV5-4 and TRBJ1-2, with 8 bases fitting TRBD1. CDR3 size: 13 residues. V lost 4 bases to trimming and J lost 8 bases; unmatched junction nucleotides: 7. Germline assignment: CDR1 SGHNT and CDR2 YYREEE (reference sequence). The CDR3 is CASSLNRDRGYTF. The CDR3 DNA is TGTGCCAGCAGCCTAAATCGGGACAGGGGCTACACCTTC.

There are a few counts of this clonotype. V usage is TRBV7-2 and J usage is TRBJ1-1, with unresolved D. V lost 2 bases and J 7 bases, leaving 8 bases between the germline ends. Germline-derived CDR1 and CDR2 are SGHTA and FQGNSA. The length of the CDR3 is 12 residues. CDR3 nucleotides: TGTGCCAGCAGCTTAATCCCATATGAAGCTTTCTTT. Amino acids: CASSLIPYEAFF.

This clonotype was recorded a few times. This rearrangement joins TRBV12-3 or TRBV12-4 to TRBJ2-7; D gene unclear. The CDR3 has 12 amino acids. V was pared by 1 base and J by 6 bases, with 7 bases between. In DNA form, the CDR3 reads TGTGCCAGCAGTTTAGGGGGTCCCGAGCAGTACTTC. This codes for CASSLGGPEQYF.

The V call is TRBV20-1, the J call TRBJ1-2; D remains ambiguous. Germline CDR1 and CDR2: DFQATT and SNEGSKA (reference sequence). The length of the CDR3 is 12 residues. Between the trimmed V and J ends, which lost 0 bases and 9 bases, there was a span of 11 bases. In DNA, the CDR3 is TGCAGTGCTAGAGATGAGACTTCCCGCTACACCTTC. Translated: CSARDETSRYTF.

V usage is TRBV7-3 and J usage is TRBJ1-1, with D tentatively TRBD1 (5 bases). This CDR3 contains 12 residues. Trimming cost V 9 bases and J 7 bases, with 15 bases left between them. The germline V gene encodes CDR1 SGHTA and CDR2 FQGTGA. The CDR3 DNA reads as TGTGCCAGGGCAAAGGGGCCCTGTGAAGCTTTCTTT. It yields the protein CARAKGPCEAFF. Based on the CDR3 plus reference TRBV7-3 and TRBJ1-1, the full variable domain is GAGVSQTPSNKVTEKGKYVELRCDPISGHTALYWYRQSLGQGPEFLIYFQGTGAADDSGLPNDRFFAVRPEGSVSTLKIQRTERGDSAVYLCARAKGPCEAFFGQGTRLTVV.

This clonotype was recorded many times. The chain links TRBV7-9 to TRBJ2-1, with 11 bases matching TRBD2. CDR3 length: 16 amino acids. The germline V gene encodes CDR1 SEHNR and CDR2 FQNEAQ (reference sequence). Trimming cost V 5 bases and J 10 bases; bases outside gene matches: 13. CDR3 coding DNA: TGTGCCAGCAGCCCCGTGGGTAGCGGGGGGGCCCGGGAGCAGTTCTTC. Its protein is CASSPVGSGGAREQFF.

This clonotype has only a few counts. This rearrangement joins TRBV4-3 to TRBJ1-2, with a weak D call TRBD1 (6 bases). The CDR3 runs to 14 residues. Germline loops: CDR1 LGHNA, CDR2 YSLEER. Trimming removed 5 bases from V and 2 bases from J, with 12 bases in between. CDR3 sequence: CASSGRGHNYGYTF. CDR3 nucleotides: TGCGCCAGCAGCGGGCGGGGACACAACTATGGCTACACCTTC.

The chain joins TRBV7-9 to TRBJ1-2; D is undetermined. CDR1 SEHNR and CDR2 FQNEAQ come from the germline V gene (reference sequence). V lost 3 bases and J lost 2, with 10 bases in between. There are 14 residues in the CDR3. CDR3 residues: CASSLRTENYGYTF. As DNA, the CDR3 is TGTGCCAGCAGCTTGAGAACAGAGAACTATGGCTACACCTTC.

This clonotype was counted only a few times. V is TRBV11-2 and J is TRBJ1-3; TRBD1 agrees at 8 bases. V dropped 3 bases and J dropped 7; count of bases not matched to a gene: 5. Per germline, CDR1 SGHAT and CDR2 FQNNGV. CDR3 length: 14 residues. The CDR3 region has the DNA TGTGCCAGCAGCTTGACAGGGGCTACGAACACCATATATTTT. Amino acid sequence: CASSLTGATNTIYF. Together with reference TRBV11-2 and TRBJ1-3, the CDR3 gives the full variable domain: EAGVAQSPRYKIIEKRQSVAFWCNPISGHATLYWYQQILGQGPKLLIQFQNNGVVDDSQLPKDRFSAERLKGVDSTLKIQPAKLEDSAVYLCASSLTGATNTIYFGEGSWLTVV.

This chain links TRBV19 with TRBJ2-1; tentatively, D is TRBD2 (5 bases). In germline, CDR1 is LNHDA, CDR2 SQIVND (reference sequence). The CDR3 is 16 residues long. V was trimmed by 7 bases and J by 0 bases, leaving 16 bases between them. The CDR3 sequence: CASTDLDGDSYNEQFF. The CDR3 nucleotides read TGTGCCAGTACGGATTTGGACGGGGACTCCTACAATGAGCAGTTCTTC.

This clonotype was seen repeatedly, ten times or more. The chain links TRBV6-2 or TRBV6-3 to TRBJ2-7; D is possibly TRBD2 (5 bases). This CDR3 comprises 16 residues. Germline values: CDR1 MNHEY, CDR2 SVGEGT. Trimming removed 0 bases at V and 3 bases at J, with 15 bases between. The CDR3 sequence is CASSYSQREYVYEQYF. The CDR3 nucleotides read TGTGCCAGCAGTTACTCTCAGAGGGAGTACGTCTACGAGCAGTACTTC.

There are many counts of this clonotype. The V and J genes are TRBV2 and TRBJ1-5; D ambiguous. CDR1 is SNHLY, CDR2 FYNNEI, per germline. The CDR3 totals 13 residues. Trimming pared 4 bases from V and 4 bases from J, leaving 8 bases between. The CDR3 bases are TGTGCCAGCAGTGGAGTCGAAAATCAGCCCCAGCATTTT. Translated, it gives CASSGVENQPQHF. Together with reference TRBV2 and TRBJ1-5, the CDR3 gives the full variable domain: EPEVTQTPSHQVTQMGQEVILRCVPISNHLYFYWYRQILGQKVEFLVSFYNNEISEKSEIFDDQFSVERPDGSNFTLKIRSTKLEDSAMYFCASSGVENQPQHFGDGTRLSIL.

This chain links TRBV7-3 with TRBJ2-1, with D maybe TRBD1 (5 bases). The ends were cut back, 4 bases at V and 0 bases at J, with 10 bases in the middle. This CDR3 is 15 amino acids long. Germline V gene lookup returns CDR1 SGHTA and CDR2 FQGTGA. In nucleotides, the CDR3 is TGTGCCAGCAGCTGGGGTAGGGGCTCCTACAATGAGCAGTTCTTC. Its protein product is CASSWGRGSYNEQFF.

The V and J genes are TRBV11-1 and TRBJ1-2; the D is unclear. Germline loops: CDR1 SGHAT, CDR2 FQDESV (reference sequence). The CDR3 is 13 residues long. Trimming took off 5 bases at V and 5 bases at J, with 12 bases between the two ends. This CDR3 reads CASSAGGLYGYTF. In DNA, the CDR3 is TGTGCCAGCAGCGCGGGCGGCTTGTATGGCTACACCTTC.

This clonotype was picked up a small number of times. The chain is built from TRBV27 and TRBJ2-7; D is unclear. CDR1 and CDR2 (germline): MNHEY, SMNVEV (reference sequence). Between the trimmed V and J ends, which lost 0 bases and 2 bases, there was a span of 11 bases. The CDR3 is 15 residues long. CDR3 sequence (DNA): TGTGCCAGCAGTTTATCGGCGGTCACAGCCTACGAGCAGTACTTC. It specifies CASSLSAVTAYEQYF.

This chain links TRBV7-2 with TRBJ2-5; D is ambiguous. This CDR3 is 13 amino acids long. Trimming shortened V by 0 bases and J by 4 bases, and 6 bases separated the two germline ends. CDR1 and CDR2 from the germline V gene are SGHTA and FQGNSA. The CDR3 region is CASSLALGETQYF. The CDR3, as DNA: TGTGCCAGCAGCTTAGCGCTAGGAGAGACCCAGTACTTC.

The chain uses TRBV7-2 and TRBJ2-3, with 7 positions matching TRBD1. The V gene end was trimmed by 1 base and the J gene end by 4 bases; junction bases not matched to a gene: 5. This CDR3 comprises 15 residues. Germline lookup yields CDR1 SGHTA and CDR2 FQGNSA. The chain's CDR3 is CASSLEGAGPDTQYF. For the CDR3, the DNA is TGTGCCAGCAGCTTAGAGGGGGCGGGTCCAGATACGCAGTATTTT.